The present T cell receptor beta chain was sequenced within a study of blood T cell repertoires in COVID-19 (dated by TCRdb to the early 2020s). In terms of the full investigation: Collaborator samples came from the United States, Italy and Spain and covered acute and convalescent phases of COVID-19. The prospective study material was composed of cDNA or gDNA derived from T cells, B-cell-depleted T cells, or PBMCs. Subjects who had been exposed to COVID-19, were actively infected with it, or had recovered from it provided the deeply sampled blood TCRbeta repertoires that made up the dataset. The repertoires were released in a freely available public database meant as a resource for research on the immune response to SARS-CoV-2. The samples were drawn from two sources: the first 160 participants of the ongoing ImmuneRACE study, and over 1,000 subjects contributed by 6 global collaborators. Sample metadata almost always included a de-identified subject ID, COVID-19 status, age in years and sex. HLA class I and class II types, where available, came from metadata supplied by the sample provider rather than from assay-based typing.

Findings and caveats that apply to the study as a whole: The amount of clinical and demographic metadata varied by source and participant and was provided uncurated.

This clone came up a few times. It has no known antigen specificity. No base-level quality is on record; no much larger clone is a single base apart. V is trimmed back by 5 bases and J by 10 bases, and the junction contains 17 bases that no gene match accounts for. The CDR1 and CDR2 encoded by the germline V gene (reference sequence) are MNHEY and SMNVEV. Including cysteine and phenylalanine, the CDR3 has 15 amino acids. Only the CDR3 part of the read is kept: 45 bases, read in frame from the first base. The immunoSEQ Assay, a bias-controlled multiplex PCR, was used to amplify TCRbeta CDR3 regions from genomic DNA. In the source study's methods: Within the assay, amplification of reference gene primers was used to estimate how many nucleated cells each sample contained. To quantify the absolute abundance of each unique TCRbeta CDR3 rearrangement, sequence reads were collapsed and filtered. Productive Simpson clonality was computed per sample as the square root of Simpson's diversity index over productive rearrangements. In TCRdb, the immuneACCESS table is reduced to in-frame sequences with V and J assigned. These tables do not hold every clone; where another copy was compared, an unresolved V gene accounts for under half, and the others remain unexplained. V and J calls and clone size are given by that table; D and trimming were obtained from the DNA. Recorded for this sample are over 130,000 clones; 76% of them occurred a single time. The ten largest clones represent around 4.2% of the sample.

Collaborating institutions collected whole blood in K2EDTA tubes following their own protocols. For TCRbeta analysis, collaborators shipped samples in one of three forms: frozen whole blood, isolated PBMCs, or DNA extracted from either of those sample types. The V and J genes are TRBV27 and TRBJ2-7, and TRBD1 matches 7 of the central bases. The sequence came from an elderly woman with active or convalescent COVID-19. Sample: peripheral blood. For the CDR3, the sequence is CASSDTSLGQEIQYF. The bases are TGTGCCAGCAGTGACACGTCCTTAGGACAGGAGATCCAGTACTTC.